These T cell receptor beta chains were read from a single sample in a study of blood T cells in healthy people across ages. Via MiXCR, TCRdb re-called the 5' RACE reads, giving one row per CDR3 protein. Of over a million distinct CDR3 sequences in the sample, about 45% are singletons; the top ten hold about 4%. The specimen was blood. Source of these receptors: a young woman in good health. Each CDR3 is given with its conserved first and last residue. A D gene is named only where the DNA matches it firmly. Size is stated for part of the rows, as once, few or many counts, or as a class when the clone is expanded.

size	V	length	D	J	CDR3	DNA
few	TRBV6-2/TRBV6-3	14	NA	TRBJ1-5	CASSYLDGNQPQHF	TGTGCCAGCAGTTACCTGGACGGCAATCAGCCCCAGCATTTT
NA	TRBV6-2/TRBV6-3	14	TRBD1	TRBJ2-5	CASSYRGQRETQYF	TGTGCCAGCAGTTACCGGGGACAGCGAGAGACCCAGTACTTC
NA	TRBV28	16	NA	TRBJ2-5	CASSLSLASVQETQYF	TGTGCCAGCAGTTTATCCCTAGCTAGCGTACAAGAGACCCAGTACTTC
NA	TRBV5-1	16	NA	TRBJ1-2	CASSLVRGTTNYGYTF	TGCGCCAGCAGCTTAGTTCGGGGGACTACTAACTATGGCTACACCTTC
few	TRBV4-1	15	TRBD1	TRBJ1-1	CASSQDPTGGKKAFF	TGCGCCAGCAGCCAGGACCCCACAGGGGGAAAGAAAGCTTTCTTT
NA	TRBV10-2	11	NA	TRBJ2-5	CASRGGGPEYF	TGCGCCAGCCGGGGAGGCGGACCAGAGTACTTC
NA	TRBV29-1	13	NA	TRBJ2-2	CSVPGTYSGELFF	TGCAGCGTGCCGGGAACTTACTCCGGGGAGCTGTTTTTT
NA	TRBV4-3	14	NA	TRBJ2-2	CASSQDTLAGELFF	TGCGCCAGCAGCCAAGATACACTAGCCGGGGAGCTGTTTTTT
NA	TRBV6-2/TRBV6-3	15	NA	TRBJ2-3	CASSYVGWGADTQYF	TGTGCCAGCAGTTACGTCGGATGGGGGGCAGATACGCAGTATTTT
few	TRBV27	17	NA	TRBJ1-1	CASSPYFRGDKDTEAFF	TGTGCCAGCAGTCCCTATTTCAGGGGCGATAAGGACACTGAAGCTTTCTTT
NA	TRBV20-1	13	NA	TRBJ1-1	CSAPEDRDTEAFF	TGCAGTGCTCCGGAAGATAGGGACACTGAAGCTTTCTTT
many	TRBV12-3/TRBV12-4	14	NA	TRBJ2-7	CASSLGQGTDEQYF	TGTGCCAGCAGCCTGGGGCAGGGTACGGACGAGCAGTACTTC
few	TRBV20-1	13	NA	TRBJ2-7	CSARVTSTYEQYF	TGCAGTGCTAGAGTAACTAGCACCTACGAGCAGTACTTC
few	TRBV20-1	13	NA	TRBJ2-1	CSARWVRENEQFF	TGCAGTGCTAGATGGGTAAGGGAGAATGAGCAGTTCTTC
NA	TRBV29-1	14	NA	TRBJ2-3	CSVEARLSTDTQYF	TGCAGCGTTGAAGCCCGCTTGAGCACAGATACGCAGTATTTT
NA	TRBV12-3/TRBV12-4	16	NA	TRBJ1-1	CASSLARNPGVTEAFF	TGTGCCAGCAGTTTAGCGCGGAACCCAGGGGTCACTGAAGCTTTCTTT
NA	TRBV20-1	10	NA	TRBJ1-2	CRGAGGGYTF	TGCAGGGGAGCGGGGGGCGGCTACACCTTC
few	TRBV2	16	TRBD2	TRBJ2-1	CASSNTLAGGYNEQFF	TGTGCCAGCAGTAATACTCTAGCGGGAGGTTACAATGAGCAGTTCTTC
NA	TRBV10-3	16	NA	TRBJ2-7	CAISERGTGDSYEQYF	TGTGCCATCAGTGAGAGGGGGACGGGAGACTCCTACGAGCAGTACTTC
NA	TRBV20-1	16	TRBD1	TRBJ2-7	CSARDVGQGDYDEQYF	TGCAGTGCTAGAGATGTGGGGCAGGGGGATTATGACGAGCAGTACTTC
NA	TRBV20-1	16	TRBD2	TRBJ2-1	CSARGGRTSGYNEQFF	TGCAGTGCTAGAGGGGGGAGGACTAGCGGTTACAATGAGCAGTTCTTC
few	TRBV7-2	16	TRBD2	TRBJ2-1	CASSSSGGISYNEQFF	TGTGCCAGCAGTTCCTCCGGGGGGATATCCTACAATGAGCAGTTCTTC
NA	TRBV29-1	14	TRBD2	TRBJ2-1	CSVRGGTFPNEQFF	TGCAGCGTCCGGGGGGGAACTTTCCCTAATGAGCAGTTCTTC
NA	TRBV20-1	16	TRBD2	TRBJ2-3	CSARDLLAGDSDTQYF	TGCAGTGCTAGAGATCTTCTAGCGGGAGATTCAGATACGCAGTATTTT
few	TRBV28	17	TRBD2	TRBJ2-3	CASSFETSGSSTDTQYF	TGTGCCAGCAGTTTCGAGACTAGCGGCAGTAGCACAGATACGCAGTATTTT
NA	TRBV27	15	TRBD1	TRBJ1-1	CASRVTGVRYTEAFF	TGTGCCAGCAGGGTGACAGGGGTCCGGTACACTGAAGCTTTCTTT
NA	TRBV7-9	18	TRBD1	TRBJ1-5	CASSLARIGQASNQPQHF	TGTGCCAGCAGCTTAGCTCGTATTGGACAGGCAAGTAATCAGCCCCAGCATTTT
NA	TRBV6-5	15	NA	TRBJ1-2	CASSYSGAENYSYTF	TGTGCCAGCAGTTACTCTGGGGCAGAAAACTATAGCTACACCTTC
NA	TRBV7-9	14	NA	TRBJ2-3	CASSVRERTDTQYF	TGTGCCAGCAGCGTACGGGAACGGACAGATACGCAGTATTTT
NA	TRBV6-5	14	TRBD2	TRBJ2-4	CASSPGLARNIQYF	TGTGCCAGCAGCCCGGGACTAGCGAGGAACATTCAGTACTTC
once	TRBV3-1	15	NA	TRBJ1-5	CASSQFPGSVQPKHF	TGTGCCAGCAGCCAATTTCCAGGGTCAGTTCAGCCCAAGCATTTT
NA	TRBV20-1	14	TRBD1	TRBJ1-2	CSARRGQGRNGYTF	TGCAGTGCTCGTCGGGGACAGGGAAGGAATGGCTACACCTTC
few	TRBV10-3	16	NA	TRBJ2-7	CAISASGLGVTYEQYF	TGTGCCATCAGTGCGTCGGGGTTAGGGGTTACCTACGAGCAGTACTTC
NA	TRBV27	16	TRBD2	TRBJ2-1	CASSLSRLAVNNEQFF	TGTGCCAGCAGTTTATCCCGACTAGCGGTAAACAATGAGCAGTTCTTC
NA	TRBV2	12	NA	TRBJ1-5	CASSLSREPQHF	TGTGCCAGCAGTCTCAGCCGCGAGCCCCAGCATTTT
NA	TRBV20-1	15	NA	TRBJ2-5	CSARGRWREGETQYF	TGCAGTGCTAGGGGACGTTGGAGGGAAGGAGAGACCCAGTACTTC
few	TRBV7-3	16	TRBD2	TRBJ2-1	CASSLGSAGGYNEQFF	TGTGCCAGCAGCTTGGGGTCTGCGGGAGGGTACAATGAGCAGTTCTTC
few	TRBV12-3/TRBV12-4	11	NA	TRBJ2-5	CASSFGQTQYF	TGTGCCAGCAGTTTTGGGCAGACCCAGTACTTC
NA	TRBV5-1	18	NA	TRBJ2-3	CASSLGGSTSKDGDTQYF	TGCGCCAGCAGCTTGGGAGGGAGCACTTCCAAAGATGGAGATACGCAGTATTTT
few	TRBV29-1	14	NA	TRBJ1-1	CSVEPRQVNTEAFF	TGCAGCGTTGAACCCCGACAGGTGAACACTGAAGCTTTCTTT
NA	TRBV6-5	14	TRBD2	TRBJ2-1	CASRRTSGSGEQFF	TGTGCCAGCAGGCGAACTAGCGGGAGTGGTGAGCAGTTCTTC
few	TRBV20-1	12	TRBD2	TRBJ2-7	CSATGRTYEQYF	TGCAGTGCGACCGGGAGGACCTACGAGCAGTACTTC
NA	TRBV7-2	14	NA	TRBJ1-1	CASSLGRGGTEAFF	TGTGCCAGCAGCTTAGGAAGAGGGGGCACTGAAGCTTTCTTT
few	TRBV7-8	14	NA	TRBJ2-5	CASSFLTEQETQYF	TGTGCCAGCAGCTTCCTCACAGAGCAAGAGACCCAGTACTTC
NA	TRBV4-3	15	NA	TRBJ2-3	CASSQDGGPRNTQYF	TGCGCCAGCAGCCAAGACGGGGGGCCCCGGAATACGCAGTATTTT
NA	TRBV24-1	17	NA	TRBJ2-1	CATSEEVEFDLNNEQFF	TGTGCCACCAGTGAAGAGGTTGAGTTCGACTTGAACAATGAGCAGTTCTTC
NA	TRBV7-9	15	NA	TRBJ2-7	CASSSKGGTSYEQYF	TGTGCCAGCAGCTCGAAGGGGGGCACAAGCTACGAGCAGTACTTC
NA	TRBV5-1	14	NA	TRBJ1-2	CASSVSGANYGYTF	TGCGCCAGCAGCGTGAGTGGGGCAAACTATGGCTACACCTTC
NA	TRBV11-2	19	TRBD1	TRBJ2-6	CASSSIPGQGFSGANVLTF	TGTGCCAGCAGCTCAATCCCGGGACAGGGTTTCTCTGGGGCCAACGTCCTGACTTTC
many	TRBV10-2	14	NA	TRBJ2-1	CASAPIAMGNEQFF	TGCGCCAGCGCGCCTATTGCTATGGGCAATGAGCAGTTCTTC
NA	TRBV27	15	NA	TRBJ1-2	CASSLYGGRAYGYTF	TGTGCCAGCAGTTTATACGGCGGCAGGGCCTATGGCTACACCTTC
NA	TRBV12-3/TRBV12-4	13	NA	TRBJ2-7	CASSLGLSSEQYF	TGTGCCAGCAGTTTAGGTTTAAGTAGCGAGCAGTACTTC
NA	TRBV20-1	11	NA	TRBJ1-2	CSGGANYGYTF	TGCAGTGGGGGCGCTAACTATGGCTACACCTTC
NA	TRBV25-1	15	NA	TRBJ2-1	CASGPVGSSYNEQFF	TGTGCCAGCGGTCCTGTAGGGAGCTCCTACAATGAGCAGTTCTTC